This T cell receptor (beta chain) was captured by sequencing in a study of chemoradiotherapy in HPV16-positive cancers. Only one count was recorded for this clone. CDR1 is PRHDT and CDR2 is FYEKMQ in the germline V gene (reference sequence). Trimming left V 2 bases short and J 5 bases short, with 12 bases between. The CDR3 is 15 residues long. TCRdb's copy holds only in-frame clones and misses some; the assay was immunoSEQ multiplex PCR. This table has under 35,000 clones, over 90% appearing once. The sequence was collected from a human donor with HPV-associated anogenital cancer. This chain uses TRBV13 with TRBJ1-4; D is perhaps TRBD1 (5 bases). Material: blood, obtained from a patient who underwent chemoradiotherapy. CDR3 residues: CASSLYGQGNEKLFF. The CDR3 region has the DNA TGTGCCAGCAGCTTATACGGGCAGGGAAATGAAAAACTGTTTTTT.